The 9 T cell receptor beta chains below were found in one sample sequenced in a study of CD8+ T cells in alopecia areata. cDNA reverse transcribed from extracted RNA served as the sequencing template. Method: immunoSEQ multiplex PCR; TCRdb's copy keeps in-frame clones and lacks some. The sample holds some 120,000 clones, around 45% seen once. The sequenced sample was NKG2D-low CD8+ T cells sorted from blood. The receptors stem from a human donor with alopecia areata.

This clone was recorded a few times. This sequence joins TRBV19 and TRBJ2-7; unclear D gene. This CDR3 is built from 13 residues. Trimming shortened V by 5 bases and J by 3 bases, and 11 bases separated the two germline ends. Germline V gene lookup returns CDR1 LNHDA and CDR2 SQIVND (reference sequence). In DNA form, the CDR3 reads TGTGCCAGTAGTGGGGATCGAAGCTACGAGCAGTACTTC. Protein: CASSGDRSYEQYF.

This clone was seen a few times. The genes are TRBV29-1 and TRBJ1-1; D remains ambiguous. Trimming pared 6 bases from V and 6 bases from J, leaving 5 bases between. The CDR3 has 9 residues. Germline-derived CDR1 and CDR2 are SQVTM and ANQGSEA. CDR3 residues: CSVGPEAFF. Here the CDR3 DNA reads TGCAGCGTAGGACCTGAAGCTTTCTTT.

This clone appeared a few times. V is TRBV14 and J is TRBJ2-7, with D unclear. The CDR3 contains 14 residues. Trimming shortened V by 4 bases and J by 7 bases, and 17 bases separated the two germline ends. Germline values: CDR1 SGHDN, CDR2 FVKESK. The CDR3 region is CASSPWTGEGEQYF. CDR3 coding DNA: TGTGCCAGCAGCCCATGGACGGGCGAAGGTGAGCAGTACTTC.

This chain uses TRBV6-5 with TRBJ2-5; D possibly matches TRBD1 or TRBD2 (5 bases each). Germline CDR1 is MNHEY and CDR2 is SVGAGI. V dropped 2 bases and J dropped 4 bases, with 11 bases sitting between them. The CDR3 has 14 amino acids. CDR3 sequence: CASSYGGRTETQYF. The CDR3 region has the DNA TGTGCCAGCAGTTACGGGGGTAGGACAGAGACCCAGTACTTC.

This clone was detected a few times. The chain links TRBV27 to TRBJ2-7, with D unclear. CDR3 length: 15 residues. V was cut by 0 bases and J by 0 bases, with 9 bases left in between. Germline CDR1 is MNHEY and CDR2 is SMNVEV (reference sequence). The DNA of the CDR3 is TGTGCCAGCAGTTTATCAGACTCAAGCTCCTACGAGCAGTACTTC. It encodes CASSLSDSSSYEQYF.

The chain has TRBV4-1 and TRBJ2-3, with no clear D. Per the germline V gene, CDR1 is MGHRA and CDR2 is YSYEKL. The CDR3 consists of 14 residues. V dropped 0 bases and J dropped 2 bases, with 6 bases sitting between them. The CDR3 DNA is TGCGCCAGCAGCCAAGAAACAGCCACAGATACGCAGTATTTT. Translated: CASSQETATDTQYF.

This clone was picked up a small number of times. The chain is built from TRBV14 and TRBJ2-5; 8 bases fit TRBD2. Per the germline V gene, CDR1 is SGHDN and CDR2 is FVKESK. The length of the CDR3 is 16 residues. J gave up 5 bases and V 5 bases, and 13 bases lay outside the gene matches. The CDR3 region is CASSNRTSPSRETQYF. The CDR3 DNA is TGTGCCAGCAGCAACCGGACTAGCCCCTCCAGGGAGACCCAGTACTTC.

The chain carries TRBV9 and TRBJ2-7; TRBD2 agrees at 9 bases. CDR3 length equals 15 residues. The V gene's germline CDR1 is SGDLS and CDR2 YYNGEE. V lost 2 bases to trimming and J lost 3 bases; unmatched junction nucleotides: 6. The CDR3 region is CASSVAAGGNYEQYF. For the CDR3, the DNA is TGTGCCAGCAGCGTCGCGGCGGGGGGGAACTACGAGCAGTACTTC.

The J gene is TRBJ2-1, the V gene TRBV6-4; 8 nucleotides match TRBD2. V gave up 5 bases and J gave up 4 bases; unmatched junction bases: 1. Germline V gives CDR1 MRHNA, CDR2 SNTAGT. CDR3 length: 13 amino acids. CDR3 protein: CASSSGSYNEQFF. CDR3 DNA sequence: TGTGCCAGCAGTAGCGGGAGTTACAATGAGCAGTTCTTC.